Listed below are T cell receptor beta chains from one sample, sequenced in a study of PD-1 blockade in classical Hodgkin lymphoma. Repertoires were generated with immunoSEQ multiplex PCR, while TCRdb's copy carries only in-frame clones and drops some. This table holds 40,000 to 45,000 clones, approximately 80% found once. Sequencing was performed on peripheral blood mononuclear cells (PBMCs), taken at baseline. These receptors all come from a human donor with classical Hodgkin lymphoma. Both conserved end residues are part of each CDR3. D genes are given only for firm matches. The size field is filled for only some rows; it gives once, few, many or a size class.

j_gene	d_gene	v_gene	abundance	CDR3nt	CDR3aa
TRBJ1-5	TRBD1	TRBV30	-	TGTGCCTGGAGTGTACTCGGACAGGTGGGTCAGCCCCAGCATTTT	CAWSVLGQVGQPQHF
TRBJ2-5	TRBD2	TRBV14	-	TGTGCCAGCAGCCAAGTTCCCCGGGAGGTGCAAGAGACCCAGTACTTC	CASSQVPREVQETQYF
TRBJ2-4	-	TRBV18	-	TGTGCCAGCTCAAACCCGGGCGCCAAAAACATTCAGTACTTC	CASSNPGAKNIQYF
TRBJ1-1	-	TRBV6-1	-	TGTGCCAGCAGTGAAGCGCGAGGATCGAACACTGAAGCTTTCTTT	CASSEARGSNTEAFF
TRBJ1-4	-	TRBV19	-	TGTGCCAGTAGTACGGGACTGTCTCAGGGGAAACTGTTTTTT	CASSTGLSQGKLFF
TRBJ1-5	TRBD1	TRBV6-1	-	TGTGCCACCGGACAGGGAGGCGGCAATCAGCCCCAGCATTTT	CATGQGGGNQPQHF
TRBJ2-7	-	TRBV5-6	-	TGTGCCAGCAGCTTGCCGAAGGACTCCTACGAGCAGTACTTC	CASSLPKDSYEQYF
TRBJ2-5	-	TRBV7-9	once	TGTGCCAGCAGCTTAGTCCCGGCCAGGGAAGAGACCCAGTACTTC	CASSLVPAREETQYF
TRBJ2-7	-	TRBV18	few	TGTGCCAGCTCACCATCGGGGGCATCCTACGAGCAGTACTTC	CASSPSGASYEQYF
TRBJ2-7	TRBD1	TRBV6-1	-	TGTGCCAGCAGGCCCGGGACAGGGGTCTACGAGCAGTACTTC	CASRPGTGVYEQYF
TRBJ2-3	-	TRBV25-1	-	TGTGCCAGCAGTGCCTGGAGAGATACGCAGTATTTT	CASSAWRDTQYF
TRBJ2-5	TRBD2	TRBV10-3	-	TGTGCCATCAGTGGACAAAGCGGGAGGCAAGAGACCCAGTACTTC	CAISGQSGRQETQYF
TRBJ1-1	TRBD1	TRBV28	-	TGTGCCAGCAGTCCTGGACAGGGGAGGTTCCGCAGTGAAGCTTTCTTT	CASSPGQGRFRSEAFF
TRBJ1-2	TRBD1	TRBV27	-	TGTGCCAGCAGTCCATCGAGGACAGGGGGAGACTATGGCTACACCTTC	CASSPSRTGGDYGYTF
TRBJ2-7	TRBD2	TRBV29-1	many	TGCAGCGTCATTGGGGGAGGGGTCGAGCAGTACTTC	CSVIGGGVEQYF
TRBJ2-1	TRBD2	TRBV28	-	TGTGCCAGCAGTTTATTGGGACTAGCGGACAATGAGCAGTTCTTC	CASSLLGLADNEQFF
TRBJ1-1	-	TRBV11-2	-	TGTGCCAGCAGCTTAGTCACGGGTAACGCTGAAGCTTTCTTT	CASSLVTGNAEAFF
TRBJ1-2	-	TRBV27	-	TGTGCCAGCACTCCTTTGAGGGGAGGGTATGGCTACACCTTC	CASTPLRGGYGYTF
TRBJ2-1	-	TRBV5-1	-	TGCGCCAGCAGGGGGGGCGGGACTGAGCAGTTCTTC	CASRGGGTEQFF
TRBJ1-4	TRBD1	TRBV28	-	TGTGCCAGCAGTTTGGGTCAGGGGGCTGGTGAAAAACTGTTTTTT	CASSLGQGAGEKLFF
TRBJ2-2	TRBD1	TRBV12-5	-	TGTGCTAGTGGTTACCGACAGGGGGACACCGGGGAGCTGTTTTTT	CASGYRQGDTGELFF
TRBJ2-7	TRBD1	TRBV6-5	-	TGTGCCAGCATTGACAGGGCGGGCGAGCAGTACTTC	CASIDRAGEQYF
TRBJ1-4	TRBD1	TRBV10-3	few	TGTGCCATCGGGGGGACAGTTAATGAAAAACTGTTTTTT	CAIGGTVNEKLFF
TRBJ1-4	-	TRBV28	-	TGTGCCAGCAGTTTACGGGCGACTAATGAAAAACTGTTTTTT	CASSLRATNEKLFF
TRBJ2-3	-	TRBV29-1	-	TGCAGCGCCGGACGGAGCACAGATACGCAGTATTTT	CSAGRSTDTQYF
TRBJ2-1	-	TRBV7-3	-	TGTGCCAGCAGCTCTCTCAGGGGAGTTGGGCATGAGCAGTTCTTC	CASSSLRGVGHEQFF
TRBJ2-2	-	TRBV19	-	TGTGCCAGTAGTATAGGACTGCACACCGGGGAGCTGTTTTTT	CASSIGLHTGELFF
TRBJ1-2	TRBD1	TRBV30	-	TGTGCCTGGAGGGGGACAGGGCCACATGGCTACACCTTC	CAWRGTGPHGYTF
TRBJ1-5	TRBD1	TRBV30	-	TGTGCCTGGAGTCGCACTTATTCGGGACAGGGAACGCGGCAGCCCCAGCATTTT	CAWSRTYSGQGTRQPQHF
TRBJ2-7	-	TRBV7-2	-	TGTGCCAGCAGCTTGGGGGCGGGAGCCCTCTCCTACGAGCAGTACTTC	CASSLGAGALSYEQYF
TRBJ2-3	TRBD2	TRBV14	-	TGTGCCAGCAGCCAGCTCCCAGCGGGAGGCACAGATACGCAGTATTTT	CASSQLPAGGTDTQYF
TRBJ2-5	TRBD2	TRBV4-3	-	TGCGCCAGCAGCCAAGATGTTTCAGCGGGAGTAGAGACCCAGTACTTC	CASSQDVSAGVETQYF